A single sample gave rise to the 25 T cell receptor beta chains below, sequenced in a study of blood T cell repertoires in COVID-19. Sequencing was performed with immunoSEQ multiplex PCR; in TCRdb, only in-frame clones are kept and a portion is missing. This table has about 200,000 clones, more than 85% appearing once. The specimen was peripheral blood. The receptors were gathered from a man in his sixties with acute or convalescent COVID-19.

The chain couples TRBV5-4 to TRBJ2-4; D is possibly TRBD1 (6 bases). V was pared by 4 bases and J by 8 bases, with 16 bases between. The CDR3 runs 14 residues. Germline CDR1 is SGHNT and CDR2 is YYREEE (reference sequence). CDR3 nucleotides: TGTGCCAGCAGCATCACAGGGTTGGTGGACATTCAGTACTTC. It codes for CASSITGLVDIQYF.

This clone was detected only a few times. The chain couples TRBV4-2 to TRBJ2-7; 11 bases map to TRBD2. Germline lookup yields CDR1 LGHNA and CDR2 YNFKEQ. The junction had 8 bases not matched to a gene; V was cut back by 2 bases and J by 2 bases. The CDR3 runs to 17 residues. CDR3 sequence reads: CASSQRVGLAGAYEQYF. Here the CDR3 DNA reads TGTGCCAGCAGCCAACGGGTAGGACTAGCGGGCGCCTACGAGCAGTACTTC.

A single count supports this clone. V usage is TRBV4-1 and J usage is TRBJ1-2; 10 bases align to TRBD1. Per germline, CDR1 MGHRA and CDR2 YSYEKL. Unmatched junction bases numbered 13, after V lost 0 bases and J lost 6 bases. The CDR3 is 18 residues long. CDR3 DNA sequence: TGCGCCAGCAGCCAAGATCCGGGACAGGGGACCCGCAGGGATGGCTACACCTTC. Amino acid sequence: CASSQDPGQGTRRDGYTF.

This chain uses TRBV4-2 with TRBJ2-6; 9 bases map to TRBD1. The CDR3 runs to 21 residues. The ends lost 4 bases at V and 0 bases at J; junction bases unmatched: 16. Germline V lookup: CDR1 LGHNA, CDR2 YNFKEQ. The CDR3 region has the DNA TGTGCCAGCAGCCCTACACTGCATGGCGGGACAGGGACCTCTGGGGCCAACGTCCTGACTTTC. Translation gives CASSPTLHGGTGTSGANVLTF.

CDR3 region: CASSQRLAGGPEQFF. The CDR3 DNA sequence: TGTGCCAGCAGCCAGCGACTAGCGGGGGGGCCTGAGCAGTTCTTC. V usage is TRBV7-2 and J usage is TRBJ2-1, with TRBD2 matching over 14 bases. The CDR3 is 15 amino acids. Germline values: CDR1 SGHTA, CDR2 FQGNSA. Germline trimming cut 5 bases from V and 9 bases from J; bases unmatched to any gene: 6.

This clone occurred a few times. This rearrangement joins TRBV7-6 to TRBJ1-2, with 8 nucleotides matching TRBD1. Germline V lookup: CDR1 SGHVS, CDR2 FNYEAQ. The CDR3 is 15 amino acids. V trimming: 4 bases; J trimming: 7 bases; junction bases outside the gene matches: 11. The CDR3 DNA sequence: TGTGCCAGCAGCTCCGGGACAGGACTAACCTCTGGCTACACCTTC. Amino acid sequence: CASSSGTGLTSGYTF. Filled out from reference TRBV7-6 and TRBJ1-2, the complete variable domain reads GAGVSQSPRYKVTKRGQDVALRCDPISGHVSLYWYRQALGQGPEFLTYFNYEAQQDKSGLPNDRFSAERPEGSISTLTIQRTEQRDSAMYRCASSSGTGLTSGYTFGSGTRLTVV.

This clone was observed a handful of times. The chain carries TRBV30 and TRBJ2-1; 12 bases map to TRBD1. Germline lookup yields CDR1 GTSNPN and CDR2 SVGIG (reference sequence). V shed 2 bases, J shed 5 bases, and the junction held 7 bases outside the gene matches. The CDR3 is 16 residues long. CDR3 amino acids: CAWSQLGQGAHNEQFF. The CDR3 DNA sequence: TGTGCCTGGAGTCAACTGGGACAGGGGGCACACAATGAGCAGTTCTTC.

The chain is built from TRBV21-1 and TRBJ1-5; TRBD1 reflects the table's D call only, with no check against the DNA. TRBV21-1 is listed as a pseudogene. The CDR3 length is 16 residues. The CDR3 coding sequence is TGTGCCAGCAGCAGCCCCCCGGGACAGAGCAATCAGCCCCAGCATTTT. It codes for CASSSPPGQSNQPQHF.

V usage is TRBV18 and J usage is TRBJ2-5; no reliable D call. The CDR3 consists of 13 residues. The germline CDR1 and CDR2 sequences are KGHSH and LQKENI. V gave up 2 bases and J gave up 5 bases, with 9 bases separating them. The DNA for the CDR3 is TGTGCCAGCTCACCATCGATAGTTGAGACCCAGTACTTC. Translation gives CASSPSIVETQYF.

The V and J genes are TRBV3-1 (or the pseudogene TRBV3-2) and TRBJ2-3; 13 nucleotides line up with TRBD2. The germline V gene has CDR1 LGHDT and CDR2 YNNKEL (reference sequence). The CDR3 consists of 17 residues. J lost 2 bases, V lost 0 bases, and 2 bases had no gene match. The DNA of the CDR3 is TGTGCCAGCAGCCAAGACGGACTAGCGGGAGTCACAGATACGCAGTATTTT. The encoded protein is CASSQDGLAGVTDTQYF.

The CDR3 protein is CASSSTRGRPQHF. CDR3 nucleotide sequence: TGTGCCAGCAGTTCTACCCGAGGGCGGCCCCAGCATTTT. The rearrangement links TRBV27 to TRBJ1-5; no reliable D call. Per the germline V gene, CDR1 is MNHEY and CDR2 is SMNVEV (reference sequence). The ends were cut back, 4 bases at V and 9 bases at J, with 13 bases in the middle. The CDR3 is 13 amino acids.

The CDR3: CASSVRTAETQYF. CDR3 nucleotide sequence: TGTGCCAGCAGCGTGAGGACTGCCGAGACCCAGTACTTC. This chain connects TRBV5-4 to TRBJ2-5, with D perhaps TRBD2 (5 bases). CDR3 length equals 13 residues. Germline V gene sequence: CDR1 SGHNT, CDR2 YYREEE (reference sequence). The ends were cut back, 4 bases at V and 5 bases at J, with 12 bases in the middle.

This chain connects TRBV6-5 to TRBJ2-3; D call uncertain. Germline V lookup: CDR1 MNHEY, CDR2 SVGAGI. This CDR3 has 14 amino acids. The V end was cut by 9 bases, the J end by 2 bases, with 15 bases between. The CDR3, as DNA: TGTGCCAGTCAATGGGCCGAATCCACAGATACGCAGTATTTT. It translates to CASQWAESTDTQYF.

This chain links TRBV5-4 with TRBJ2-2, with 8 bases lining up with TRBD1. CDR3 length: 14 amino acids. The V gene end was trimmed by 4 bases and the J gene end by 4 bases; junction bases not matched to a gene: 3. Germline lookup yields CDR1 SGHNT and CDR2 YYREEE (reference sequence). CDR3 in amino acids: CASSEGQATGELFF. CDR3 nucleotides: TGTGCCAGCAGCGAGGGACAGGCCACCGGGGAGCTGTTTTTT.

J is TRBJ2-3 and V is TRBV29-1; the match to TRBD2 covers 14 bases. V shed 6 bases and J 2 bases; nucleotides not matched to a gene: 7. The CDR3 length is 16 residues. Germline CDR1 is SQVTM and CDR2 is ANQGSEA. This chain's CDR3 is CSVQGTSGGITDTQYF. The CDR3 nucleotides are TGCAGCGTCCAAGGGACTAGCGGGGGCATCACAGATACGCAGTATTTT.

This rearrangement joins TRBV7-2 to TRBJ1-4; 8 positions agree with TRBD1. CDR1 is SGHTA, CDR2 FQGNSA, per germline. Trimming removed 6 bases from V and 3 bases from J; junction bases left unmatched: 15. This CDR3 region has 18 residues. The CDR3 sequence: CASRQPGQATAANEKLFF. The CDR3 DNA reads as TGTGCCAGCAGGCAACCGGGACAGGCGACCGCAGCTAATGAAAAACTGTTTTTT.

Regarding this clone: At the DNA level, this CDR3 is encoded by other sequences in the same sample as well. The rearrangement joins TRBV5-1 to TRBJ1-1, with TRBD1 matching over 7 bases. CDR1 is SGHRS and CDR2 is YFSETQ in the germline V gene. The CDR3 is made up of 15 amino acids. Germline trimming cut 2 bases from V and 2 bases from J; bases unmatched to any gene: 6. CDR3 DNA sequence: TGCGCCAGCAGCTTAGGTCCAGGGGGAAACACTGAAGCTTTCTTT. Encoded protein: CASSLGPGGNTEAFF.

This chain joins TRBV15 and TRBJ2-5; possible D gene TRBD2, 5 bases. V dropped 0 bases and J dropped 4 bases, with 12 bases sitting between them. The CDR3 spans 15 residues. Germline loops: CDR1 LNHNV, CDR2 YYDKDF (reference sequence). CDR3 residues: CATSRDQLAGETQYF. The CDR3 DNA reads as TGTGCCACCAGCAGAGATCAATTGGCGGGAGAGACCCAGTACTTC.

The gene calls are TRBV29-1 and TRBJ2-7, with a possible D match to TRBD1 (6 bases). The length of the CDR3 is 13 residues. The germline V gene has CDR1 SQVTM and CDR2 ANQGSEA. V lost 7 bases to trimming and J lost 1 base, with 14 bases between them. CDR3 DNA sequence: TGCAGCGCCAAGACAGGAGCATCCTACGAGCAGTACTTC. This encodes CSAKTGASYEQYF.

V is TRBV19 and J is TRBJ2-7, with D possibly TRBD1 on 6 matching bases. The CDR3 extends over 19 amino acids. From germline, CDR1 is LNHDA and CDR2 SQIVND (reference sequence). Trimming removed 5 bases at V and 6 bases at J, with 32 bases between. This chain's CDR3 is CASSVTGTFSPTMWVEQYF. The CDR3, as DNA: TGTGCCAGTAGTGTAACCGGGACATTCTCTCCTACGATGTGGGTCGAGCAGTACTTC.

The chain is built from TRBV2 and TRBJ2-1; unclear D gene. Per the germline V gene, CDR1 is SNHLY and CDR2 is FYNNEI. This CDR3 is 15 amino acids long. V was pared by 3 bases and J by 0 bases, with 9 bases between. CDR3 in amino acids: CASSDVTRSYNEQFF. The CDR3 region has the DNA TGTGCCAGCAGTGACGTCACTCGCTCCTACAATGAGCAGTTCTTC.

This clone has more than one count but fewer than ten. The chain links TRBV29-1 to TRBJ1-3, with TRBD1 as a possible D gene (5 bases). The CDR3 sequence is 13 residues long. Germline values: CDR1 SQVTM, CDR2 ANQGSEA. CDR3 amino acids: CALGGNSGNTIYF. The CDR3 bases are TGCGCCTTGGGGGGGAACTCTGGAAACACCATATATTTT.

The chain carries TRBV11-2 and TRBJ2-2; no definite D call. CDR1 is SGHAT, CDR2 FQNNGV, per germline. Trimming pared 5 bases from V and 4 bases from J, leaving 11 bases between. The CDR3 runs 14 residues. The CDR3 bases are TGTGCCAGCAGCCAGGATTTCTTCACCGGGGAGCTGTTTTTT. This sequence encodes CASSQDFFTGELFF.

The chain is built from TRBV7-3 and TRBJ1-2, with TRBD1 matching 8 bases. V dropped 5 bases and J dropped 4; count of bases not matched to a gene: 3. CDR1 and CDR2 (germline): SGHTA, FQGTGA. This CDR3 region has 13 residues. Here the CDR3 DNA reads TGTGCCAGCAGCCTGGACAGGGCCTATGGCTACACCTTC. Encoded protein: CASSLDRAYGYTF.

This clone occurred many times. The rearrangement uses TRBV3-1 (or the pseudogene TRBV3-2) and TRBJ1-2, with D perhaps TRBD1 (6 bases). Germline CDR1 reads LGHDT; CDR2 reads YNNKEL (reference sequence). This CDR3 comprises 13 residues. Trimming removed 8 bases at V and 2 bases at J, with 12 bases between. CDR3 in amino acids: CASGGPPNYGYTF. CDR3 DNA sequence: TGTGCCAGCGGGGGCCCTCCGAACTATGGCTACACCTTC.